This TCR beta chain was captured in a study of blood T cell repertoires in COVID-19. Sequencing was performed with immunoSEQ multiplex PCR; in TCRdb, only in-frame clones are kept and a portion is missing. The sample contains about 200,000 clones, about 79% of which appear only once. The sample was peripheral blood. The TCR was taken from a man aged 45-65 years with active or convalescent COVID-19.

The CDR3 loop is CASSPFPRAGALPPSTDTQYF. The CDR3, as DNA: TGTGCCAGCAGTCCTTTCCCCAGGGCAGGGGCCCTCCCGCCTAGCACAGATACGCAGTATTTT. V usage is TRBV28 and J usage is TRBJ2-3, with D possibly matching TRBD1 (6 bases). Trimming pared 5 bases from V and 0 bases from J, leaving 30 bases between. The CDR3 extends over 21 amino acids. Germline CDR1 reads MDHEN; CDR2 reads SYDVKM.